This TCR beta chain originates from a study of blood T cell repertoires in COVID-19. The repertoire was sequenced with immunoSEQ multiplex PCR; TCRdb's copy has only in-frame clones and lacks some. The table has some 70,000 clones, around 80% seen once. Trimming left V 1 base short and J 6 bases short, with 9 bases between. This CDR3 contains 14 residues. CDR1 is KGHDR, CDR2 SFDVKD, per germline. This chain uses TRBV24-1 with TRBJ2-1; D is unclear. The sample consisted of peripheral blood. This receptor was obtained from a man aged 50 to 59 with COVID-19, enrolled during active disease. CDR3 residues: CATSDFGPVNEQFF. The CDR3 nucleotides read TGTGCCACCAGTGATTTTGGGCCAGTCAATGAGCAGTTCTTC.